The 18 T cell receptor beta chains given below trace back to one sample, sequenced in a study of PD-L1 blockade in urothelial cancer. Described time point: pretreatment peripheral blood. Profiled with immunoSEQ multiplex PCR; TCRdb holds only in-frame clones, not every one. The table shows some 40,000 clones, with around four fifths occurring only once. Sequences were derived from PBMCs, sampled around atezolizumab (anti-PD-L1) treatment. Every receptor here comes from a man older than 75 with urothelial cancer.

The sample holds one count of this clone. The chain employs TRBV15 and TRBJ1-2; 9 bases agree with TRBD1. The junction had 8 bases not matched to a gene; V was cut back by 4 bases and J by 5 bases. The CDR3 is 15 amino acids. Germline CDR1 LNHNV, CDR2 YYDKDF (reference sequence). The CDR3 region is CATSITTGGRYGYTF. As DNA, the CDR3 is TGTGCCACCAGCATAACGACAGGGGGGAGATATGGCTACACCTTC.

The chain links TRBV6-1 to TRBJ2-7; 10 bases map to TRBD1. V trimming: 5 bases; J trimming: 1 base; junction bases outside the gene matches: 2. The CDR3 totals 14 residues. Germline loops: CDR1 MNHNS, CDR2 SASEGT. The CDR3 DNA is TGTGCCAGCAGTAAGGACAGGGGGTCCTACGAGCAGTACTTC. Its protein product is CASSKDRGSYEQYF.

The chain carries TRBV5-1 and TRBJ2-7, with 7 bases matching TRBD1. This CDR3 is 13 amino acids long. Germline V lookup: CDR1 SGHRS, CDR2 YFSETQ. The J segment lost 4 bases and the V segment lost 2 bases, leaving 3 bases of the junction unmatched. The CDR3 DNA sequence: TGCGCCAGCAGCTTTGACAGGGCTTACGAGCAGTACTTC. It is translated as CASSFDRAYEQYF.

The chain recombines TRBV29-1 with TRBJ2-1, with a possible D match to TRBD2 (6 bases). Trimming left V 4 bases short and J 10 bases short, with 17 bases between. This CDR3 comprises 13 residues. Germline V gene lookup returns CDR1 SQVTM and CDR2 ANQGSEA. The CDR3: CSVGGTYSSEQFF. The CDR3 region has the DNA TGCAGCGTTGGTGGGACTTACTCCTCCGAGCAGTTCTTC.

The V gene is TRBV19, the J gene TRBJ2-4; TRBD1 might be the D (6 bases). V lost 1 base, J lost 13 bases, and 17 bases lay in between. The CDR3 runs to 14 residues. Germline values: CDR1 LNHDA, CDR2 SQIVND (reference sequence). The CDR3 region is CASSIGLQGQVQYF. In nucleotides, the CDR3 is TGTGCCAGTAGTATAGGGCTTCAGGGACAAGTCCAGTACTTC.

CDR3: CASSTGLAYEQYF. CDR3 in DNA: TGTGCCAGCAGTACCGGACTAGCGTATGAGCAGTACTTC. This chain joins TRBV6-6 and TRBJ2-7, with 9 bases identical to TRBD2. Germline V gene lookup returns CDR1 MNHNY and CDR2 SVGAGI (reference sequence). The CDR3 is 13 amino acids. Trimming at V came to 5 bases and at J to 7 bases, leaving 6 bases not matched to a gene.

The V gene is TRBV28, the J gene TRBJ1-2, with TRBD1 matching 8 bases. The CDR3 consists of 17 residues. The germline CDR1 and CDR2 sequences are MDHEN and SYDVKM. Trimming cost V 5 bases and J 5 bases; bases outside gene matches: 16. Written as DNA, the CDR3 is TGTGCCAGCAGTCGAACTGCCGGGACAGGTGGATGGTATGGCTACACCTTC. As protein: CASSRTAGTGGWYGYTF.

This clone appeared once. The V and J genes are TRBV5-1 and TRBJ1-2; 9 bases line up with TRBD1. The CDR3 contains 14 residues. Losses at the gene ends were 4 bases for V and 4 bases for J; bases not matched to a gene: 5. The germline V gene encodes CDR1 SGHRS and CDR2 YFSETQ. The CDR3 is CASSPGQGTYGYTF. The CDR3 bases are TGCGCCAGCAGCCCGGGACAGGGAACCTATGGCTACACCTTC. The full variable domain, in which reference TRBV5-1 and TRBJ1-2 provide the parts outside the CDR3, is KAGVTQTPRYLIKTRGQQVTLSCSPISGHRSVSWYQQTPGQGLQFLFEYFSETQRNKGNFPGRFSGRQFSNSRSEMNVSTLELGDSALYLCASSPGQGTYGYTFGSGTRLTVV.

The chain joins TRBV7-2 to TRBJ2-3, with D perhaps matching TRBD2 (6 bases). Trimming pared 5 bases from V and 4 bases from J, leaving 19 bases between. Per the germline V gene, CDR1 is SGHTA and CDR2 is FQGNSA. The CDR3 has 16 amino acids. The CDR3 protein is CASSQGVGGKADTQYF. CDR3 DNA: TGTGCCAGCAGCCAAGGGGTCGGAGGGAAGGCAGATACGCAGTATTTT.

CDR3 sequence: CASSRSGRGPKETQYF. Here the CDR3 DNA reads TGTGCCAGCAGCCGCAGCGGGAGGGGACCCAAAGAGACCCAGTACTTC. This chain joins TRBV7-8 and TRBJ2-5; 10 positions agree with TRBD2. The CDR3 has 16 residues. The ends lost 5 bases at V and 3 bases at J; junction bases unmatched: 9. CDR1 is SGHVS and CDR2 is FQNEAQ in the germline V gene.

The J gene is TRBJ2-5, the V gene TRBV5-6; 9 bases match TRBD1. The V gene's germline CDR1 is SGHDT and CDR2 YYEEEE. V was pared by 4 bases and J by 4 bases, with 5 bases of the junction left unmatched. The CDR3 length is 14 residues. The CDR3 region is CASSTRQGGETQYF. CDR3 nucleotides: TGTGCCAGCAGCACACGACAGGGGGGAGAGACCCAGTACTTC.

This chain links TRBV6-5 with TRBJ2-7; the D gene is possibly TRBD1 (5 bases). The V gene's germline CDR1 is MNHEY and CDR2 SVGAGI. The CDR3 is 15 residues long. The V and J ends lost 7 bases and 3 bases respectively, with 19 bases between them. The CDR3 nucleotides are TGTGCCAGCACCCAGAAGAAGGGGCCATACTACGAGCAGTACTTC. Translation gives CASTQKKGPYYEQYF.

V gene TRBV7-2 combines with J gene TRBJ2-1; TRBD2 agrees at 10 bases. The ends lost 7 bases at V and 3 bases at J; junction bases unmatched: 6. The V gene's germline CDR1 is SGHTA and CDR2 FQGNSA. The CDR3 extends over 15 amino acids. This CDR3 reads CASNLLAGNYNEQFF. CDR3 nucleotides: TGTGCCAGCAACCTACTAGCGGGGAACTACAATGAGCAGTTCTTC.

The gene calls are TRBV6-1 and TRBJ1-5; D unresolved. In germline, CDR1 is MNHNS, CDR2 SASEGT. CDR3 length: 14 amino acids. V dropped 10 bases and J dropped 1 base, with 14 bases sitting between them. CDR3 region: CATSINLSNQPQHF. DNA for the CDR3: TGTGCCACCTCAATCAATCTAAGCAATCAGCCCCAGCATTTT.

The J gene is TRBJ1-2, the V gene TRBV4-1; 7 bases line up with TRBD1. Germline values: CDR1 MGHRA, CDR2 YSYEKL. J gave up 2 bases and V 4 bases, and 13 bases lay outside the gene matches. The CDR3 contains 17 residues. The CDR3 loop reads CASSPNSGTELNYGYTF. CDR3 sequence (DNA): TGCGCCAGCAGCCCAAATTCCGGGACAGAGCTGAACTATGGCTACACCTTC.

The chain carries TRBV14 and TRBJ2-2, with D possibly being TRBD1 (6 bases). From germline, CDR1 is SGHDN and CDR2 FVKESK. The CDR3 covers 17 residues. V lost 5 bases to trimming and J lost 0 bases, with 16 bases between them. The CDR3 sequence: CASSSSDSLTNTGELFF. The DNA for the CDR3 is TGTGCCAGCAGCTCCTCGGACAGCTTAACGAACACCGGGGAGCTGTTTTTT. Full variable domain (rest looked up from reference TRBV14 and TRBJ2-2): EAGVTQFPSHSVIEKGQTVTLRCDPISGHDNLYWYRRVMGKEIKFLLHFVKESKQDESGMPNNRFLAERTGGTYSTLKVQPAELEDSGVYFCASSSSDSLTNTGELFFGEGSRLTVL.

For the CDR3, the DNA is TGCGCCAGCAGCCGAAACAGGGGTTCCTACGAGCAGTACTTC. It translates to CASSRNRGSYEQYF. The rearrangement joins TRBV4-3 to TRBJ2-7; 7 positions match TRBD1. CDR1 is LGHNA, CDR2 YSLEER, per germline. The CDR3 has 14 residues. The trim removed 4 bases at V and 1 base at J, leaving 4 bases unmatched.

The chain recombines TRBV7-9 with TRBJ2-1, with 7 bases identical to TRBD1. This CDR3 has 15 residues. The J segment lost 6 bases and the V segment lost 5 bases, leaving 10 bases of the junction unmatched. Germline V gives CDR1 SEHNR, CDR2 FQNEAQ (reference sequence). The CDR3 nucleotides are TGTGCCAGCAGCGCCCGAGGGACAGTCCTCAATGAGCAGTTCTTC. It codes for CASSARGTVLNEQFF. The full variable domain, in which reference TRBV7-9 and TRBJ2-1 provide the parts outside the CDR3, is DTGVSQNPRHKITKRGQNVTFRCDPISEHNRLYWYRQTLGQGPEFLTYFQNEAQLEKSRLLSDRFSAERPKGSFSTLEIQRTEQGDSAMYLCASSARGTVLNEQFFGPGTRLTVL.